The sequence of this T cell receptor (beta chain) was determined in a study of regulatory T cells in long-lasting Graves disease. The study's findings and limits: What was studied was peripheral blood only, and not thyroid tissue.

V was shortened by 1 base and J by 2 bases, with 7 bases between the two germline ends. The length of the CDR3 is 13 residues. The germline V gene encodes CDR1 DFQATT and CDR2 SNEGSKA (reference sequence). CDR3 regions were amplified by Arm-PCR using iRepertoire HTBI primers to build TCR beta libraries. One entry per CDR3 protein results from TCRdb running MiXCR on the multiplex PCR reads. The data hold hundreds of thousands of distinct CDR3 sequences, with 16% observed a single time. Time point in this sample: newly diagnosed GD, antithyroid drugs for less than 3 months. After RNA was extracted from PBMCs, the TCR library was made from it. The sample holds a few counts of this clonotype. No antigen is known for it. In addition, the sample was reused for a study of T cells in Graves' hyperthyroidism and ophthalmopathy. Per that study: The hyperthyroidism was newly diagnosed and had lasted under 2 months; the patients were aged 18 to 65.

V and J are TRBV20-1 and TRBJ2-3; no reliable D call. The source was peripheral blood mononuclear cells (PBMCs), collected at new diagnosis, from a patient treated with antithyroid drugs. The clonotype was recovered from a woman in her 30s with Graves disease. The CDR3, as DNA: TGCAGTGCTAGAGGATCCTTCACAGATACGCAGTATTTT. It encodes CSARGSFTDTQYF.